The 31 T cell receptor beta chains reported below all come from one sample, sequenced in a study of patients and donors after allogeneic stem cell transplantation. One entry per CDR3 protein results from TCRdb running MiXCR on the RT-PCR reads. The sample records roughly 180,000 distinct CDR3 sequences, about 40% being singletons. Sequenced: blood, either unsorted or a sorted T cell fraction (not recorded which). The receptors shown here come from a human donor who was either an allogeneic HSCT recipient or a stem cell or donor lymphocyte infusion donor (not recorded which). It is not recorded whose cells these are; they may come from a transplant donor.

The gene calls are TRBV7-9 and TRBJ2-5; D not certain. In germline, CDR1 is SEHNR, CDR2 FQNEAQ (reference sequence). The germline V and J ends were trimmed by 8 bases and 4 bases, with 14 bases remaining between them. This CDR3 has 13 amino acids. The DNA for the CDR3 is TGTGCCAGCCCTGTCGGAGAATCAGAGACCCAGTACTTC. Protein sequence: CASPVGESETQYF.

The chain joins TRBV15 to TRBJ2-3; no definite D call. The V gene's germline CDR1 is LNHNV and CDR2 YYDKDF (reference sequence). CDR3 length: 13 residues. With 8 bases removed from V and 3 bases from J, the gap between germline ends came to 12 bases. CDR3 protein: CATRLTATDTQYF. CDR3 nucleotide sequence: TGTGCCACCCGCCTCACAGCGACAGATACGCAGTATTTT.

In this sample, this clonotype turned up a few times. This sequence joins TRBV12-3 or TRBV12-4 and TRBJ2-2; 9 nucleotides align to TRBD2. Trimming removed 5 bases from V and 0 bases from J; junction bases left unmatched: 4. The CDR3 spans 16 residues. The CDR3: CASSPLAGPNTGELFF. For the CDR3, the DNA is TGTGCCAGCAGTCCTCTAGCGGGACCGAACACCGGGGAGCTGTTTTTT.

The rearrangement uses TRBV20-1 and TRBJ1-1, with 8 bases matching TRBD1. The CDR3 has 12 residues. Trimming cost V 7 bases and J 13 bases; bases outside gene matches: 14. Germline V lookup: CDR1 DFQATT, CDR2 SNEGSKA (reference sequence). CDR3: CSVYGQGLGVFF. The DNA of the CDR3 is TGCAGTGTATACGGACAGGGCTTGGGAGTTTTCTTT.

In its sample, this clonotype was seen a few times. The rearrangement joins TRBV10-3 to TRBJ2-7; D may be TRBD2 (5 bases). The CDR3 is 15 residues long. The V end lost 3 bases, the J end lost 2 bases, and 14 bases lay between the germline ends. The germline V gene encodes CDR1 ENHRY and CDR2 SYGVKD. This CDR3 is CAISDNLRATYEQYF. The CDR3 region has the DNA TGTGCCATCAGTGATAATCTGCGGGCGACCTACGAGCAGTACTTC.

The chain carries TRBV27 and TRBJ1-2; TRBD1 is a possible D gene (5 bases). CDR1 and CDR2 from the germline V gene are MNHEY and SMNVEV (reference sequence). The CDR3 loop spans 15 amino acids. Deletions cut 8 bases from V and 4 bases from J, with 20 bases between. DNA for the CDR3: TGTGCCAGCCGGCGGGGTGGGGCAGGCGGCTATGGCTACACCTTC. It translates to CASRRGGAGGYGYTF.

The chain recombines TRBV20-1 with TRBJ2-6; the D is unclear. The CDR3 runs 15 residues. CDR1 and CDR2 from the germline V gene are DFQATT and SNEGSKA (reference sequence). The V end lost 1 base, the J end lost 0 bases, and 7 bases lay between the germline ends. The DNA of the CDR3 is TGCAGTGCTAGAGTCCCCGACTCTGGGGCCAACGTCCTGACTTTC. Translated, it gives CSARVPDSGANVLTF.

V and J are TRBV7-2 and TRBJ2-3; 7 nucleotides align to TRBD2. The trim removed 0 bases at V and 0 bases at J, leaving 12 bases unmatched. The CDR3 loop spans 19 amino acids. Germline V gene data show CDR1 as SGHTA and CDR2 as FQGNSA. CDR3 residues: CASSLAIVKGGSSTDTQYF. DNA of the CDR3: TGTGCCAGCAGCTTAGCGATTGTGAAGGGCGGGAGTAGCACAGATACGCAGTATTTT.

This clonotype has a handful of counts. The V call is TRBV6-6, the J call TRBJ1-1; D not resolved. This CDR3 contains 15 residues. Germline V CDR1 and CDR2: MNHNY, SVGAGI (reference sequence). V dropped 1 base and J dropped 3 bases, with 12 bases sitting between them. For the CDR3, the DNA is TGTGCCAGCAGTTACTACGCAGGATCCGACACTGAAGCTTTCTTT. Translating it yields CASSYYAGSDTEAFF.

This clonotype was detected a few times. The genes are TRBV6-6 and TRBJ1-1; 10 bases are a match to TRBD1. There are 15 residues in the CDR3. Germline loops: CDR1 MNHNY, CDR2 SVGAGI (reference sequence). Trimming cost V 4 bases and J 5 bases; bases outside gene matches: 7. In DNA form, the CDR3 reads TGTGCCAGCAGTTCCCCGGACAGGGGGGGAACTGAAGCTTTCTTT. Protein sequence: CASSSPDRGGTEAFF.

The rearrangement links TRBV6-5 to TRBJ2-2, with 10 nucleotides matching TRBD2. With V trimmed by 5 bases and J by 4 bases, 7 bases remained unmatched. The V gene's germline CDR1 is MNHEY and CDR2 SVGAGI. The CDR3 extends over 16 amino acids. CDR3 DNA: TGTGCCAGCAGTACACCAGCGGGAGGGAGCACCGGGGAGCTGTTTTTT. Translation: CASSTPAGGSTGELFF.

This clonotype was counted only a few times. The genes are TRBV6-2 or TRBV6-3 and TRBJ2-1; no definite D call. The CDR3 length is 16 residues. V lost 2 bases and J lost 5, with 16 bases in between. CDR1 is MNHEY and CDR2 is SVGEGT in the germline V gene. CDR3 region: CASSYVLLVGNNEQFF. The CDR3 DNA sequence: TGTGCCAGCAGTTACGTTTTGCTAGTGGGGAACAATGAGCAGTTCTTC.

The CDR3 coding sequence is TGTGCCAGCAGTTACCAACTAGCGGGGGGACCCGCCGCGAGGGAGCAGTACTTC. It yields the protein CASSYQLAGGPAAREQYF. The rearrangement joins TRBV6-6 to TRBJ2-7; 12 positions agree with TRBD2. This CDR3 has 18 amino acids. Trimming at V came to 2 bases and at J to 7 bases, leaving 15 bases not matched to a gene. The V gene's germline CDR1 is MNHNY and CDR2 SVGAGI (reference sequence).

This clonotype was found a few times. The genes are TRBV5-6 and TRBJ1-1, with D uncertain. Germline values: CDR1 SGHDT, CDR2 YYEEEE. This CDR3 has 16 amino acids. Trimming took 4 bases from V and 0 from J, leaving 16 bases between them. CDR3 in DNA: TGTGCCAGCAGCCCGGACGGTCATGACATGAACACTGAAGCTTTCTTT. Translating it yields CASSPDGHDMNTEAFF.

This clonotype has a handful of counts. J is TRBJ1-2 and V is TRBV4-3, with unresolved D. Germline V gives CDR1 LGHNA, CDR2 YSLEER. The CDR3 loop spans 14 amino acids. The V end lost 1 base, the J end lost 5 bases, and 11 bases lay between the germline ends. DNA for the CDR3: TGCGCCAGCAGCCAAGTAACGGAGTCGTATGGCTACACCTTC. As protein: CASSQVTESYGYTF.

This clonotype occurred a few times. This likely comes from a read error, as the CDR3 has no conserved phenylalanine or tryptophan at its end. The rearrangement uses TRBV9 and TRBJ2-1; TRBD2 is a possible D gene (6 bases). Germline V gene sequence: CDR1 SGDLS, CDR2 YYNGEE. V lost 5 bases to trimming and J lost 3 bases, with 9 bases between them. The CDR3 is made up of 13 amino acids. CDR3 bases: TGTGCCAGCAGGGGCGGGAACTACAATGAGCAGTTCTCC. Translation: CASRGGNYNEQFS.

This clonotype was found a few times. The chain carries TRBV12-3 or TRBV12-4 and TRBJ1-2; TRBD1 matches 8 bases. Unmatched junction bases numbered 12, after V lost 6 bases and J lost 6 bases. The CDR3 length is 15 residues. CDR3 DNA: TGTGCCAGCAGACCAGGACAGGGTCCATCAAATGGCTACACCTTC. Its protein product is CASRPGQGPSNGYTF.

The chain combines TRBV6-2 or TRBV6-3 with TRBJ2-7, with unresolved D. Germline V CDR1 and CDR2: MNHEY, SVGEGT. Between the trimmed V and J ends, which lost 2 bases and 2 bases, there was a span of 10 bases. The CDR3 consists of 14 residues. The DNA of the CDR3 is TGTGCCAGCAGTTACGGGGTGCCTCCCTACGAGCAGTACTTC. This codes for CASSYGVPPYEQYF.

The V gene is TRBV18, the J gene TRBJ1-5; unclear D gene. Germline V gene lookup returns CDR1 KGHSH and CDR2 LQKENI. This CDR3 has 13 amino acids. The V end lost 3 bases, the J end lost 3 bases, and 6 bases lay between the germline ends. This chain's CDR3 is CASSPANNQPQHF. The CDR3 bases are TGTGCCAGCTCACCCGCGAACAATCAGCCCCAGCATTTT.

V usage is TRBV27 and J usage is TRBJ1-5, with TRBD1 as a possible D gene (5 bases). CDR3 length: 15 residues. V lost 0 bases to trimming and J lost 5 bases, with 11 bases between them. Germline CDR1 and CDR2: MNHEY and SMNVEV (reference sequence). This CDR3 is CASSLSVQADQPQHF. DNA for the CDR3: TGTGCCAGCAGTTTATCCGTACAGGCCGATCAGCCCCAGCATTTT.

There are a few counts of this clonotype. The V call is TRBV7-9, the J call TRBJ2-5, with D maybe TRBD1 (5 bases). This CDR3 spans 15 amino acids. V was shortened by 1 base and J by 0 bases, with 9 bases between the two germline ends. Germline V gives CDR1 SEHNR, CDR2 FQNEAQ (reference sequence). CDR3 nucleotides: TGTGCCAGCAGCTTAGGTCGACAGTACCAAGAGACCCAGTACTTC. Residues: CASSLGRQYQETQYF. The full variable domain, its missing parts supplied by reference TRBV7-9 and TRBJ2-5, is DTGVSQNPRHKITKRGQNVTFRCDPISEHNRLYWYRQTLGQGPEFLTYFQNEAQLEKSRLLSDRFSAERPKGSFSTLEIQRTEQGDSAMYLCASSLGRQYQETQYFGPGTRLLVL.

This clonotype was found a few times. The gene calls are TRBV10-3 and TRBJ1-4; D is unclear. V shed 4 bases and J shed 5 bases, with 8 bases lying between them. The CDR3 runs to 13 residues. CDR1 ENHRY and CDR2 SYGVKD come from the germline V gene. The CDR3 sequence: CAISGGSNEKLFF. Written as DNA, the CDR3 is TGTGCCATCAGTGGCGGATCAAATGAAAAACTGTTTTTT.

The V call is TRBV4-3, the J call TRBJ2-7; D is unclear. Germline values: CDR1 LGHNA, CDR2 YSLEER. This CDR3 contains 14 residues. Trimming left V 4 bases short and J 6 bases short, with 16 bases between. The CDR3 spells CASSPVLAGREQYF. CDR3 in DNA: TGCGCCAGCAGCCCGGTCCTGGCTGGGCGCGAGCAGTACTTC.

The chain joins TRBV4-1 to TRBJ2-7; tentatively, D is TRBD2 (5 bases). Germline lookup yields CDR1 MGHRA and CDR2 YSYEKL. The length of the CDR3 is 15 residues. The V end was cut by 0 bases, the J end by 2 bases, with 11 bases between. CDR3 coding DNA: TGCGCCAGCAGCCAAGAAGGCGGGTTCACCTACGAGCAGTACTTC. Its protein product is CASSQEGGFTYEQYF.

The CDR3 bases are TGCGCCAGCAGCTTAAGTAGCGGGATCTACAATGAGCAGTTCTTC. It yields the protein CASSLSSGIYNEQFF. The chain joins TRBV5-1 to TRBJ2-1, with 8 nucleotides matching TRBD2. This CDR3 is built from 15 residues. V dropped 2 bases and J dropped 3; count of bases not matched to a gene: 4. The germline gives CDR1 SGHRS, CDR2 YFSETQ.

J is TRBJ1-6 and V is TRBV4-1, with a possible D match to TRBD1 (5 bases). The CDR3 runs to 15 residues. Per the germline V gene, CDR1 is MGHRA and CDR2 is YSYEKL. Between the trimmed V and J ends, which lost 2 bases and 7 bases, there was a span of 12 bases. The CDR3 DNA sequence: TGCGCCAGCAGCCAACCCTGGGACCCCAATTCACCCCTCCACTTT. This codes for CASSQPWDPNSPLHF.

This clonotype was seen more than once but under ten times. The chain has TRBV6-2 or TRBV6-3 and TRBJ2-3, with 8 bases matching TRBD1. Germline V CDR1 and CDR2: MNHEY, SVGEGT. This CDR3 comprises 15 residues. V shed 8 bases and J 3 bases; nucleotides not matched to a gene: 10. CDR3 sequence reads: CASGPRGLRTDTQYF. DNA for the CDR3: TGTGCCAGCGGACCCAGGGGGCTGAGGACAGATACGCAGTATTTT.

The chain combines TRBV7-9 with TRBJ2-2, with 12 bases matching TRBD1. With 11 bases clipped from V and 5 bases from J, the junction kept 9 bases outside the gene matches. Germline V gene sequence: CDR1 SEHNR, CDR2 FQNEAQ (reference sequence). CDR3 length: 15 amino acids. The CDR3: CAPETGQGATGELFF. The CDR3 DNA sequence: TGTGCCCCCGAGACGGGACAGGGGGCAACCGGGGAGCTGTTTTTT. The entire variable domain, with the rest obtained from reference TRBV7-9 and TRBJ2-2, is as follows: DTGVSQNPRHKITKRGQNVTFRCDPISEHNRLYWYRQTLGQGPEFLTYFQNEAQLEKSRLLSDRFSAERPKGSFSTLEIQRTEQGDSAMYLCAPETGQGATGELFFGEGSRLTVL.

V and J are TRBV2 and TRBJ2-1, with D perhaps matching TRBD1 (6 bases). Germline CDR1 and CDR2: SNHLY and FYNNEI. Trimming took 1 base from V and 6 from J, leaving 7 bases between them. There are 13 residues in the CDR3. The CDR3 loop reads CASSEEGGNEQFF. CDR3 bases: TGTGCCAGCAGTGAAGAAGGGGGCAATGAGCAGTTCTTC.

CDR3: CASSLGQGSGGNTIYF. Written as DNA, the CDR3 is TGTGCCAGCAGCCTAGGACAGGGCTCAGGGGGAAACACCATATATTTT. The V and J genes are TRBV12-3 or TRBV12-4 and TRBJ1-3; TRBD1 agrees at 8 bases. This CDR3 has 16 amino acids. After removal of 6 bases from V and 4 bases from J, the junction contained 11 bases not matched to a gene.

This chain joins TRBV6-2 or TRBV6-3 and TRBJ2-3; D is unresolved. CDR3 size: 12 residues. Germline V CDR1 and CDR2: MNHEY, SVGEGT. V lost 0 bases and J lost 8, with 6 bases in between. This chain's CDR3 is CASSYSLGTQYF. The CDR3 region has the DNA TGTGCCAGCAGTTACTCACTGGGTACGCAGTATTTT.